This T cell receptor (beta chain) was sequenced in a study of cytotoxic CD8 clonotypes in ibrutinib-treated CLL. Study-level background: Response was recorded as partial in approximately 24 patients and complete in 2; at median about 6 years, roughly 15 remained remitted and some 12 had progressed. Mean productive templates were 255,043; mean productive rearrangements were 94,082.

Study-wide points: At progression, clonality fell back toward baseline after rising at ibrutinib response.

Generated by immunoSEQ multiplex PCR, the TCRdb table keeps only in-frame clones and is missing some. The sample includes roughly 180,000 clones, roughly 80% of them seen just once. Looked up from germline, CDR1 is SGHRS and CDR2 is YFSETQ. Trimming took 4 bases from V and 4 from J; bases not matched to a gene: 9. This CDR3 region has 15 residues. A word on this clone: Its cognate antigen is unknown.

The clonotype was recovered from a human donor with chronic lymphocytic leukemia. Source: PBMCs, taken after 24 months of ibrutinib treatment. V is TRBV5-1 and J is TRBJ1-2, with 8 bases identical to TRBD1. The CDR3 sequence is CASSRGQGPIYGYTF. The DNA for the CDR3 is TGCGCCAGCAGCCGCGGACAGGGACCCATCTATGGCTACACCTTC. The full variable domain, in which reference TRBV5-1 and TRBJ1-2 provide the parts outside the CDR3, is KAGVTQTPRYLIKTRGQQVTLSCSPISGHRSVSWYQQTPGQGLQFLFEYFSETQRNKGNFPGRFSGRQFSNSRSEMNVSTLELGDSALYLCASSRGQGPIYGYTFGSGTRLTVV.